This T cell receptor beta chain came from a study of T cell responses to AZD1222 COVID-19 vaccine. General study results and limits: It was only after the peak T cell response that any repertoires were sampled. Nearly half of spike-specific TCRs reportedly target variant regions that are unmutated in the B.1.351 and B.1.1.7 variants.

Some clones are missing from TCRdb's copy, which holds only in-frame ones; the method was immunoSEQ multiplex PCR. The table lists under 140,000 clones, roughly 90% of them singletons. As for this clone: No antigen is known for it.

CDR3 size: 13 residues. The V end was cut by 2 bases, the J end by 7 bases, with 9 bases between. The V gene's germline CDR1 is MNHEY and CDR2 SVGEGT. The analysis combined second doses at about 4 or about 12 weeks. The starting material was peripheral blood, obtained 28 days after the second AZD1222 dose. The clonotype comes from an adult who received the AZD1222 COVID-19 vaccine. This rearrangement joins TRBV6-2 or TRBV6-3 to TRBJ1-5; D is unclear. In DNA, the CDR3 is TGTGCCAGCAGTTACACCGGAGGCCAGCCCCAGCATTTT. This translates into CASSYTGGQPQHF.